A selection of T cell receptor beta chains follows, all from one sample in a study of T cell responses to AZD1222 COVID-19 vaccine. Profiling relied on immunoSEQ multiplex PCR, and the TCRdb table lists in-frame clones only, not all of them. The sample lists about 100,000 clones; more than 85% were seen once. The material was peripheral blood, obtained on day 0 of AZD1222 vaccination. These TCRs come from an adult in good health. Each CDR3 is given with its conserved first and last residue. A D gene is named only where the DNA matches it firmly. Expanded clones are given a class, and other clones once, few, many or no size at all.

CDR3aa,CDR3nt,j_gene,v_gene,d_gene,abundance
CASSKGEQGARNEQFF,TGTGCCAGCAGCAAAGGGGAACAGGGGGCGCGCAATGAGCAGTTCTTC,TRBJ2-1,TRBV21-1,NA,NA
CALYGYTF,TGTGCCTTGTATGGCTACACCTTC,TRBJ1-2,TRBV30,NA,NA
CASSFQGNTEAFF,TGTGCCAGCAGTTTCCAGGGGAACACTGAAGCTTTCTTT,TRBJ1-1,TRBV28,NA,NA
CARLRPRVCIQYF,TGTGCCAGGTTGCGGCCCCGGGTCTGCATTCAGTACTTC,TRBJ2-4,TRBV7-9,NA,NA
CASRSTTGNYGYTF,TGTGCCAGCAGATCCACCACAGGGAACTATGGCTACACCTTC,TRBJ1-2,TRBV7-9,NA,NA
CASSLSPPLYEQYF,TGTGCCAGCAGTTTATCACCCCCCTTATACGAGCAGTACTTC,TRBJ2-7,TRBV27,NA,once
CSAFSGKETQYF,TGCAGCGCCTTTAGCGGGAAAGAGACCCAGTACTTC,TRBJ2-5,TRBV29-1,TRBD2,NA
CATSRELKNEKLFF,TGTGCCACCAGTAGAGAACTGAAGAATGAAAAACTGTTTTTT,TRBJ1-4,TRBV24-1,NA,NA
CASSLIGSRAGELFF,TGCGCCAGCAGCTTGATCGGGAGTCGGGCCGGGGAGCTGTTTTTT,TRBJ2-2,TRBV5-1,NA,NA
CASSGEAGTYNEQFF,TGTGCCAGCTCCGGGGAGGCAGGGACCTACAATGAGCAGTTCTTC,TRBJ2-1,TRBV18,NA,NA
CSAGNTEAFF,TGCAGTGCTGGGAACACTGAAGCTTTCTTT,TRBJ1-1,TRBV20-1,NA,NA
CAWSTGLAGGKADTQYF,TGTGCCTGGAGTACGGGACTAGCGGGAGGCAAGGCAGATACGCAGTATTTT,TRBJ2-3,TRBV30,TRBD2,NA
CASNTGFEAFF,TGTGCCAGCAACACAGGTTTTGAAGCTTTCTTT,TRBJ1-1,TRBV2,NA,few
CASSLFGRGPNQPQHF,TGTGCCAGCAGTTTATTCGGCAGGGGGCCCAATCAGCCCCAGCATTTT,TRBJ1-5,TRBV27,TRBD1,once
CASSPRAHTMNTEAFF,TGTGCCAGCAGCCCAAGAGCACACACGATGAACACTGAAGCTTTCTTT,TRBJ1-1,TRBV7-2,NA,NA
CASSRGEYTVGTSGSHTGELFF,TGCGCCAGCAGCCGAGGGGAATACACCGTCGGGACTAGCGGGAGCCACACCGGGGAGCTGTTTTTT,TRBJ2-2,TRBV4-1,TRBD2,NA
CASSLGGRSTDTQYF,TGTGCCAGCAGCTTAGGGGGACGAAGCACAGATACGCAGTATTTT,TRBJ2-3,TRBV11-2,NA,NA
CASSLELAGDYEQFF,TGCGCCAGCAGCTTGGAGCTAGCGGGAGACTATGAGCAGTTCTTC,TRBJ2-1,TRBV5-1,TRBD2,NA
CASSQDLVRQGEAFF,TGTGCCAGCAGCCAAGATCTTGTGAGGCAGGGGGAAGCTTTCTTT,TRBJ1-1,TRBV3-1/TRBV3-2,NA,NA
CASSMLVGELFF,TGTGCCAGTAGTATGCTTGTGGGGGAGCTGTTTTTT,TRBJ2-2,TRBV19,NA,NA
CASSPPDREYAGNTIYF,TGTGCCAGCAGCCCCCCGGACAGGGAATACGCTGGAAACACCATATATTTT,TRBJ1-3,TRBV7-9,TRBD1,few
CASSRVGVLQSPLHF,TGTGCCAGCAGCCGGGTGGGGGTTCTTCAATCACCCCTCCACTTT,TRBJ1-6,TRBV11-2,NA,few
CASSYSFGAEWEQYF,TGTGCCAGCAGTTACTCCTTCGGAGCGGAATGGGAGCAGTACTTC,TRBJ2-7,TRBV6-5,NA,NA
CASSLGGVSSYEQYF,TGCGCCAGCAGCTTGGGCGGAGTTAGCTCCTACGAGCAGTACTTC,TRBJ2-7,TRBV5-1,NA,NA
CAISESGTSGRSTDTQYF,TGTGCCATCAGTGAGTCGGGGACTAGCGGGAGGAGCACAGATACGCAGTATTTT,TRBJ2-3,TRBV10-3,TRBD2,NA
CASYDRGRTGELFF,TGTGCCTCCTACGACAGGGGGCGCACCGGGGAGCTGTTTTTT,TRBJ2-2,TRBV6-5,TRBD1,NA
CASHKGASGANVLTF,TGTGCCAGCCATAAGGGGGCTTCTGGGGCCAACGTCCTGACTTTC,TRBJ2-6,TRBV27,TRBD1,NA
CASSSFRSSAWGYTF,TGTGCCAGCAGCTCCTTCAGGTCATCGGCCTGGGGCTACACCTTC,TRBJ1-2,TRBV25-1,NA,NA
CASSLRGTVVGTGELFF,TGCGCCAGCAGCTTGCGGGGGACAGTAGTTGGCACCGGGGAGCTGTTTTTT,TRBJ2-2,TRBV5-1,NA,NA
CATSDGPTAGDGYTF,TGTGCCACCAGTGATGGGCCGACAGCGGGCGACGGCTACACCTTC,TRBJ1-2,TRBV24-1,NA,few
CASSSQVSTDTQYF,TGTGCCAGTAGTTCTCAGGTTAGCACAGATACGCAGTATTTT,TRBJ2-3,TRBV19,NA,NA
CASSFDPSSYEQYF,TGTGCCAGCAGTTTTGACCCAAGCTCCTACGAGCAGTACTTC,TRBJ2-7,TRBV6-6,NA,few
CASSLMQGPTGELFF,TGCGCCAGCAGCTTGATGCAGGGCCCCACCGGGGAGCTGTTTTTT,TRBJ2-2,TRBV5-1,NA,NA
CASSLPGRGYEQYF,TGTGCCAGCAGTCTCCCCGGAAGGGGCTACGAGCAGTACTTC,TRBJ2-7,TRBV28,NA,NA
CASSALQQGISHEQYF,TGCGCCAGCAGCGCCTTACAACAGGGTATCTCCCACGAGCAGTACTTC,TRBJ2-7,TRBV5-1,NA,few
CASSLGQGRHEQYF,TGCGCCAGCAGCTTGGGACAGGGGAGGCACGAGCAGTACTTC,TRBJ2-7,TRBV5-1,TRBD1,NA
CASSPRTGRSPLHF,TGTGCCAGCAGTCCTCGGACAGGGCGGTCACCCCTCCACTTT,TRBJ1-6,TRBV28,TRBD1,few
CASSLGWRGYTF,TGTGCCAGCAGTTTGGGATGGAGGGGCTACACCTTC,TRBJ1-2,TRBV28,NA,NA
CASSWGTARNQPQHF,TGTGCCAGCAGCTGGGGGACGGCACGCAATCAGCCCCAGCATTTT,TRBJ1-5,TRBV5-8,NA,NA
CASKRGLAGLEETQYF,TGCGCCAGCAAGAGGGGACTAGCGGGATTGGAAGAGACCCAGTACTTC,TRBJ2-5,TRBV5-1,TRBD2,NA
CATSRDRQGAFNEKLFF,TGTGCCACCAGCAGAGACCGGCAGGGGGCGTTTAATGAAAAACTGTTTTTT,TRBJ1-4,TRBV15,TRBD1,NA
CASTPFERRPVSNQPQHF,TGTGCCAGCACCCCATTCGAACGTAGACCGGTGAGCAATCAGCCCCAGCATTTT,TRBJ1-5,TRBV2,NA,NA
CASSEFRTSGNSYNEQFF,TGTGCCAGCAGTGAGTTCCGGACTAGCGGGAACTCCTACAATGAGCAGTTCTTC,TRBJ2-1,TRBV27,TRBD2,NA
CAWSGSYEQYF,TGTGCCTGGAGTGGGTCCTACGAGCAGTACTTC,TRBJ2-7,TRBV30,NA,NA
CASSPGATGRAFF,TGCGCCAGCAGCCCCGGGGCGACAGGGAGAGCTTTCTTT,TRBJ1-1,TRBV5-1,TRBD1,NA
CASRVTGTGELFF,TGTGCCAGCAGAGTGACTGGGACCGGGGAGCTGTTTTTT,TRBJ2-2,TRBV2,NA,NA
CASQGSGNTIYF,TGCGCCAGCCAGGGTTCAGGAAACACCATATATTTT,TRBJ1-3,TRBV5-1,NA,NA
CASSQERASGNNEQFF,TGTGCCAGCAGCCAAGAAAGGGCTAGCGGTAACAATGAGCAGTTCTTC,TRBJ2-1,TRBV3-1/TRBV3-2,TRBD2,NA
CASSLKGSFYEQYF,TGTGCCAGCAGTTTGAAAGGGTCTTTCTACGAGCAGTACTTC,TRBJ2-7,TRBV27,NA,NA